Following are 28 T cell receptor beta chains from one sample sequenced in a study of molecular identifiers for immune sequencing clone quantification. Using its own MiXCR run on the PCR reads, TCRdb lists one record per CDR3 protein. The repertoire holds around 320,000 distinct CDR3 sequences, with roughly a quarter as singletons. Material for sequencing was naive CD8+ T cells from blood, with Jurkat cell RNA spiked in. The subset denotes: FACS-sorted CD8+CD4-CCR7+CD45RA+ naive T cells. These receptors were obtained from a human donor in good health. Some libraries in this study had Jurkat cell RNA spiked in.

V usage is TRBV9 and J usage is TRBJ2-3; D is possibly TRBD1 (5 bases). Per the germline V gene, CDR1 is SGDLS and CDR2 is YYNGEE. Trimming took off 0 bases at V and 2 bases at J, with 19 bases between the two ends. The CDR3 runs to 18 residues. The CDR3 here is CASSVAAGHQGPTDTQYF. CDR3 bases: TGTGCCAGCAGCGTAGCTGCAGGGCACCAAGGTCCCACAGATACGCAGTATTTT.

Points on this clonotype: A much larger clonotype is one base distant, so this may be a read error. V gene TRBV4-1 combines with J gene TRBJ2-1; TRBD1 aligns across 8 bases. This CDR3 is 13 amino acids long. CDR1 is MGHRA, CDR2 YSYEKL, per germline. Trimming took 3 bases from V and 8 from J; bases not matched to a gene: 3. This CDR3 reads CASSQNRGDEQFF. In nucleotides, the CDR3 is TGCGCCAGCAGCCAGAACAGGGGGGATGAGCAGTTCTTC.

Concerning this clonotype itself: A much more abundant neighbour one base away suggests this may be a read error. The V and J genes are TRBV13 and TRBJ1-1; D might be TRBD1 (5 bases). The germline CDR1 and CDR2 sequences are PRHDT and FYEKMQ (reference sequence). Deletions cut 5 bases from V and 1 base from J, with 14 bases between. This CDR3 is 15 amino acids long. CDR3 protein: CASSANGDPNTEAFF. In DNA, the CDR3 is TGTGCCAGCAGCGCTAACGGGGACCCGAACACTGAAGCTTTCTTT.

J is TRBJ2-2 and V is TRBV11-2, with no clear D. Between the trimmed V and J ends, which lost 3 bases and 0 bases, there was a span of 11 bases. The V gene's germline CDR1 is SGHAT and CDR2 FQNNGV. The CDR3 totals 16 residues. The chain's CDR3 is CASSLVPDANTGELFF. Here the CDR3 DNA reads TGTGCCAGCAGCTTGGTCCCAGACGCGAACACCGGGGAGCTGTTTTTT.

On this clonotype itself: The junction and the germline gene differ at one end; a read error may be behind it. The rearrangement joins TRBV7-9 to TRBJ1-1; D is undetermined. The CDR3 is 12 amino acids. Germline CDR1 and CDR2: SEHNR and FQNEAQ (reference sequence). In nucleotides, the CDR3 is TGTGCCAGCAGCTTAGGCGGCACTAAAGCTTTCTTT. This sequence encodes CASSLGGTKAFF.

With respect to this clonotype: At one boundary the junction diverges from the germline segment, which might be a read error. The V gene is TRBV29-1, the J gene TRBJ2-1; 10 positions match TRBD2. From germline, CDR1 is SQVTM and CDR2 ANQGSEA. The CDR3 covers 14 residues. CDR3 sequence (DNA): TGCAGCGCCGTTGGAGTAGCGGGGGGCCATGAGAAGTTCTTC. Protein: CSAVGVAGGHEKFF.

This clonotype appeared a single time. A much larger clone sits a single nucleotide away, making a read error possible. The chain is built from TRBV7-2 and TRBJ1-1; no reliable D call. The length of the CDR3 is 16 residues. CDR1 and CDR2 from the germline V gene are SGHTA and FQGNSA. This CDR3 is CASSLHLGGPNTEALF. CDR3 nucleotides: TGTGCCAGCAGCTTACACCTGGGAGGGCCGAACACTGAAGCTCTCTTT.

The rearrangement uses TRBV6-2 or TRBV6-3 and TRBJ2-5, with 7 nucleotides matching TRBD2. Germline V gene data show CDR1 as MNHEY and CDR2 as SVGEGT. This CDR3 is built from 17 residues. V lost 1 base to trimming and J lost 2 bases; unmatched junction nucleotides: 10. The CDR3 DNA is TGTGCCAGCAGTTACTTTTTCGGGGGGATCCAGCAAGAGACCCAGTACTTC. Protein product: CASSYFFGGIQQETQYF.

This clonotype has a handful of counts. The V call is TRBV6-2 or TRBV6-3, the J call TRBJ2-7, with D unclear. Trimming stripped 5 bases from V and 4 bases from J, with 21 bases between. CDR3 length: 16 amino acids. CDR1 MNHEY and CDR2 SVGEGT come from the germline V gene. The CDR3 here is CASSPPTGRGIYEQYF. The CDR3 DNA follows: TGTGCCAGCAGTCCCCCGACGGGCAGAGGAATTTACGAGCAGTACTTC.

The chain recombines TRBV19 with TRBJ2-7; TRBD2 agrees at 12 bases. Trimming cost V 10 bases and J 7 bases; bases outside gene matches: 11. The CDR3 is 14 residues long. Germline loops: CDR1 LNHDA, CDR2 SQIVND (reference sequence). For the CDR3, the DNA is TGTGCCACCCAGGCGACTAGCGGGAGTGAGGAGCAGTACTTC. It yields the protein CATQATSGSEEQYF. Variable domain in full (rest from reference TRBV19 and TRBJ2-7): DGGITQSPKYLFRKEGQNVTLSCEQNLNHDAMYWYRQDPGQGLRLIYYSQIVNDFQKGDIAEGYSVSREKKESFPLTVTSAQKNPTAFYLCATQATSGSEEQYFGPGTRLTVT.

This clonotype was counted at least ten times. The genes are TRBV5-1 and TRBJ2-1; D is ambiguous. From germline, CDR1 is SGHRS and CDR2 YFSETQ. This CDR3 is 16 amino acids long. V was clipped by 0 bases and J by 4 bases, with 14 bases between them. The DNA for the CDR3 is TGCGCCAGCAGCTTGGGACTGGCCAGATTTTACAATGAGCAGTTCTTC. Residues: CASSLGLARFYNEQFF.

A few counts support this clonotype. The rearrangement joins TRBV27 to TRBJ2-7; the D gene is possibly TRBD1 (5 bases). Trimming stripped 10 bases from V and 4 bases from J, with 14 bases between. The CDR3 totals 12 residues. Germline values: CDR1 MNHEY, CDR2 SMNVEV (reference sequence). This chain's CDR3 is CATTGAAYEQYF. The CDR3 nucleotides read TGTGCCACCACTGGGGCAGCTTACGAGCAGTACTTC.

The sample holds many counts of this clonotype. V gene TRBV12-3 or TRBV12-4 combines with J gene TRBJ1-1; no firm D call. Trimming cost V 5 bases and J 6 bases, with 7 bases left between them. There are 11 residues in the CDR3. CDR3 residues: CASSPGAEAFF. For the CDR3, the DNA is TGTGCCAGCAGTCCCGGGGCTGAAGCTTTCTTT.

The chain is built from TRBV7-6 and TRBJ2-7; no reliable D call. The CDR3 runs 13 residues. Trimming removed 5 bases at V and 6 bases at J, with 14 bases between. The germline V gene has CDR1 SGHVS and CDR2 FNYEAQ. The CDR3 sequence is CASSLTGASEQYF. In DNA form, the CDR3 reads TGTGCCAGCAGCCTAACGGGCGCATCCGAGCAGTACTTC.

This clonotype was counted many times. The chain joins TRBV29-1 to TRBJ2-4; D remains ambiguous. V gave up 1 base and J gave up 2 bases, with 6 bases separating them. This CDR3 is 13 amino acids long. The germline V gene has CDR1 SQVTM and CDR2 ANQGSEA. The CDR3 is CSVEAATKNIQYF. For the CDR3, the DNA is TGCAGCGTTGAAGCCGCTACCAAAAACATTCAGTACTTC.

The rearrangement uses TRBV20-1 and TRBJ2-7, with TRBD1 matching 8 bases. Germline loops: CDR1 DFQATT, CDR2 SNEGSKA (reference sequence). The V gene end was trimmed by 0 bases and the J gene end by 1 base; junction bases not matched to a gene: 5. The length of the CDR3 is 15 residues. The CDR3, as DNA: TGCAGTGCTAGAGATATCCAGGGGGCGTCCTACGAGCAGTACTTC. This gives the protein CSARDIQGASYEQYF.

The chain links TRBV4-1 to TRBJ2-7, with 12 bases that match TRBD2. The CDR3 extends over 16 amino acids. V dropped 2 bases and J dropped 4; count of bases not matched to a gene: 6. The germline V gene has CDR1 MGHRA and CDR2 YSYEKL. The CDR3 bases are TGCGCCAGCAGCCAAAAAATGCTAGCGGGGGGGTACGAGCAGTACTTC. The encoded protein is CASSQKMLAGGYEQYF.

There are many counts of this clonotype. The rearrangement uses TRBV6-6 and TRBJ2-5; D remains unclear. Germline V lookup: CDR1 MNHNY, CDR2 SVGAGI (reference sequence). The CDR3 runs 14 residues. Trimming shortened V by 5 bases and J by 2 bases, and 12 bases separated the two germline ends. CDR3 sequence (DNA): TGTGCCAGCAGTCCGTTGACTCGACAAGAGACCCAGTACTTC. It codes for CASSPLTRQETQYF.

In this sample, this clonotype turned up many times. V is TRBV20-1 and J is TRBJ2-1; D unclear. This CDR3 is 13 amino acids long. Germline loops: CDR1 DFQATT, CDR2 SNEGSKA (reference sequence). V was pared by 3 bases and J by 7 bases, with 13 bases between. The CDR3 DNA follows: TGCAGTGCTAGTGTCGACCTCCTTAATGAGCAGTTCTTC. Residues: CSASVDLLNEQFF.

This clonotype came up many times. V gene TRBV19 combines with J gene TRBJ2-7, with 10 bases aligning to TRBD1. Germline CDR1 and CDR2: LNHDA and SQIVND (reference sequence). Trimming took 4 bases from V and 3 from J; bases not matched to a gene: 3. There are 14 residues in the CDR3. The CDR3 DNA reads TGTGCCAGTAGTACCGGGACAGGGGTCTACGAGCAGTACTTC. Its translation: CASSTGTGVYEQYF.

This clonotype was seen repeatedly, ten times or more. The chain links TRBV11-2 to TRBJ2-1; 10 bases fit TRBD2. This CDR3 is 16 amino acids long. J lost 9 bases, V lost 2 bases, and 10 bases had no gene match. The germline V gene has CDR1 SGHAT and CDR2 FQNNGV. CDR3 in amino acids: CASSLTAGGSNAEQFF. CDR3 in DNA: TGTGCCAGCAGCTTAACAGCGGGGGGGTCGAACGCTGAGCAGTTCTTC.

This clonotype has only a few counts. The chain carries TRBV12-3 or TRBV12-4 and TRBJ1-2; no clear D gene. The germline V and J ends were trimmed by 1 base and 6 bases, with 9 bases remaining between them. CDR3 length: 13 residues. CDR3 bases: TGTGCCAGCAGTTTAGGACGGATTAATGGCTACACCTTC. Translation gives CASSLGRINGYTF.

The J gene is TRBJ2-3, the V gene TRBV2; possibly TRBD1 or TRBD2 for D (5 bases each). The CDR3 runs to 15 residues. The ends were cut back, 4 bases at V and 2 bases at J, with 13 bases in the middle. Germline V gene data show CDR1 as SNHLY and CDR2 as FYNNEI. The DNA of the CDR3 is TGTGCCAGCAGTGCAGCAGGGAGACTCACAGATACGCAGTATTTT. Its translation: CASSAAGRLTDTQYF.

As regards this clonotype: It may be a read error: a sequence one base away is much more abundant. This chain links TRBV28 with TRBJ2-2, with D uncertain. The CDR3 loop spans 16 amino acids. V was shortened by 5 bases and J by 4 bases, with 17 bases between the two germline ends. Per the germline V gene, CDR1 is MDHEN and CDR2 is SYDVKM. This chain's CDR3 is CASSPQPKPRTGELFF. CDR3 coding DNA: TGTGCCAGCAGTCCCCAACCAAAACCCCGCACCGGGGAGCTGTTTTTT.

This clonotype was counted between two and nine times. J is TRBJ2-7 and V is TRBV30; a weak D match, TRBD2 (5 bases). The V end lost 5 bases, the J end lost 3 bases, and 14 bases lay between the germline ends. The CDR3 is 13 residues long. Germline V gene lookup returns CDR1 GTSNPN and CDR2 SVGIG (reference sequence). CDR3 region: CAWDEGQYYEQYF. CDR3 bases: TGTGCCTGGGATGAGGGTCAATACTACGAGCAGTACTTC. Together with reference TRBV30 and TRBJ2-7, the CDR3 gives the full variable domain: SQTIHQWPATLVQPVGSPLSLECTVEGTSNPNLYWYRQAAGRGLQLLFYSVGIGQISSEVPQNLSASRPQDRQFILSSKKLLLSDSGFYLCAWDEGQYYEQYFGPGTRLTVT.

The V and J genes are TRBV18 and TRBJ1-4; D is perhaps TRBD1 (6 bases). Germline CDR1 is KGHSH and CDR2 is LQKENI. V lost 3 bases and J lost 8, with 13 bases in between. The CDR3 contains 14 residues. CDR3 amino acids: CASSPTGMEEKLFF. CDR3 nucleotide sequence: TGTGCCAGCTCACCTACAGGGATGGAGGAAAAACTGTTTTTT.

This clonotype was observed many times. V usage is TRBV27 and J usage is TRBJ2-3; 7 positions agree with TRBD1. Per germline, CDR1 MNHEY and CDR2 SMNVEV (reference sequence). J lost 2 bases, V lost 4 bases, and 15 bases had no gene match. CDR3 size: 18 residues. The CDR3 coding sequence is TGTGCCAGCAGTTGGGGCGAACAGGGGCCGGCCTCCACAGATACGCAGTATTTT. This codes for CASSWGEQGPASTDTQYF.

Many counts were recorded for this clonotype. The rearrangement links TRBV6-6 to TRBJ1-1; D gene ambiguous. Germline CDR1 and CDR2: MNHNY and SVGAGI (reference sequence). The CDR3 length is 12 residues. The germline V and J ends were trimmed by 6 bases and 2 bases, with 7 bases remaining between them. This chain's CDR3 is CASRMGNTEAFF. For the CDR3, the DNA is TGTGCCAGCAGAATGGGAAACACTGAAGCTTTCTTT.